This TCR beta chain was identified in a study of cytomegalovirus exposure and HLA in healthy donors. A word on this clone: The antigen remains unidentified.

The CDR3 contains 14 residues. Per the germline V gene, CDR1 is MRHNA and CDR2 is SNTAGT. Deletions cut 5 bases from V and 3 bases from J, with 11 bases between. Primers: 60 Vbeta forward and 13 Jbeta reverse. Sequencing was performed with immunoSEQ multiplex PCR; in TCRdb, only in-frame clones are kept and a portion is missing. Counted here are about 98,000 clones, 55% to 75% occurring once; the ten biggest clones make up less than 2.5%. Study-wide findings and caveats: Earlier analysis looked at TCR beta V segments, and most were productive about 90% or about 30% of the time. Using a false discovery rate of 0.05, a later analysis showed that approximately 16,000 TCR beta sequences were associated with HLA alleles. TCR beta V- and J-gene trimming was later associated with a missense DCLRE1C variant. Reports state that TCR beta sequences accurately predicted most subjects' HLA-A and HLA-B alleles.

The TCR sequence derives from a man between 50 and 59 years old in good health and CMV-seronegative. The rearrangement joins TRBV6-4 to TRBJ1-3; D call uncertain. The sample taken for sequencing was PBMCs. The chain's CDR3 is CASSSLLFGNTIYF. CDR3 nucleotide sequence: TGTGCCAGCAGTTCGCTTCTATTTGGAAACACCATATATTTT.